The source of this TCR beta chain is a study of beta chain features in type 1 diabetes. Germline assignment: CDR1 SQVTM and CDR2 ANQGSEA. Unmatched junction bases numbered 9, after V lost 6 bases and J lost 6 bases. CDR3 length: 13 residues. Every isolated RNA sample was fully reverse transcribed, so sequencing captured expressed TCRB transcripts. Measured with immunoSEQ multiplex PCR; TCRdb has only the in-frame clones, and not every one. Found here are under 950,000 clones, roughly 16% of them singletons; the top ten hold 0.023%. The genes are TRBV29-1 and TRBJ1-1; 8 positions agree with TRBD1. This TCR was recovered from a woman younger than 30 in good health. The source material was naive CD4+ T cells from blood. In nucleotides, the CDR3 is TGCAGCGTCGCCAGACAGGGGAGCTCTGAAGCTTTCTTT. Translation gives CSVARQGSSEAFF.